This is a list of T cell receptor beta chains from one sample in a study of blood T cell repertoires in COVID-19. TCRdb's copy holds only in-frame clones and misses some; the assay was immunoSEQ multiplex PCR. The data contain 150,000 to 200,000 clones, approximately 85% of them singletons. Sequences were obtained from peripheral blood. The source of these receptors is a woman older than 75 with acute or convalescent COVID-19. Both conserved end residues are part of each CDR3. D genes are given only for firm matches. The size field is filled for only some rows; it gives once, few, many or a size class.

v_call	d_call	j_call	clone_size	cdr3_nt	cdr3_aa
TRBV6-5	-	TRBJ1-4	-	TGTGCCAGCGGGGGCACAGGGAAAGGTGAAAAACTGTTTTTT	CASGGTGKGEKLFF
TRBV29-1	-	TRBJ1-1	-	TGCAGCGTTGCGGTGAACACTGAAGCTTTCTTT	CSVAVNTEAFF
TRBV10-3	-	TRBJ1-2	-	TGTGCCATCAGTGAAATCGGGGACTATGGCTACACCTTC	CAISEIGDYGYTF
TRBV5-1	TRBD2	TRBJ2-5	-	TGCGCCAGCAGCTTGACGAGCGGGAACCAAGAGACCCAGTACTTC	CASSLTSGNQETQYF
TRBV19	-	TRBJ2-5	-	TGTGCCAGTAGTCCCCGAAGGGGTTACGAGACCCAGTACTTC	CASSPRRGYETQYF
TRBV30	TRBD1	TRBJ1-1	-	TGTGCCTGGAGTGTACTGCTAGGGGGCATCACTGAAGCTTTCTTT	CAWSVLLGGITEAFF
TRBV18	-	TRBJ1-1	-	TGTGCCAGCTCGAAATCGGGGGGGAACACTGAAGCTTTCTTT	CASSKSGGNTEAFF
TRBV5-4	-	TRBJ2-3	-	TGTGCCAGCAGCTTGGCCGGGTCGCGCCATACGCAGTATTTT	CASSLAGSRHTQYF
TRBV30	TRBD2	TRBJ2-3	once	TGTGCCTGGAGTGTGGGACTAGCGGGCACAGATACGCAGTATTTT	CAWSVGLAGTDTQYF
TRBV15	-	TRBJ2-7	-	TGTGCCACCAGCAGAGTCAGCTCCTACGAGCAGTACTTC	CATSRVSSYEQYF
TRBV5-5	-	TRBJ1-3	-	TGTGCCAGCAGCTTGGCGGGCGGCGGGTCATTTGGAAACACCATATATTTT	CASSLAGGGSFGNTIYF
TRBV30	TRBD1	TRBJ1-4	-	TGTGCCTGGAGTGGGACAGGGCGGGTAACTAATGAAAAACTGTTTTTT	CAWSGTGRVTNEKLFF
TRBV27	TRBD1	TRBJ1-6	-	TGTGCCAGCAGCCGTGACAGGGGGGATTCACCCCTCCACTTT	CASSRDRGDSPLHF
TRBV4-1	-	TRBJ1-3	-	TGCGCCAGCAGCCAACCCCTCGCGGGACGGAGAAACACCATATATTTT	CASSQPLAGRRNTIYF
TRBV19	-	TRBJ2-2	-	TGTGCCAGTTCCGCGGCTAGTGGTCCCGGGGAGCTGTTTTTT	CASSAASGPGELFF
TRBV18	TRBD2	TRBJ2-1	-	TGTGCCAGCTCAGCAAGCGGGGGGGCGGATGAGCAGTTCTTC	CASSASGGADEQFF
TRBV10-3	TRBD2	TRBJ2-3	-	TGTGCCATCGCTACTAGCGGGGGGGTGGCAGATACGCAGTATTTT	CAIATSGGVADTQYF
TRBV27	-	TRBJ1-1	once	TGTGCCAGCAGTCCTCAGCGACAGGTCCTCAAACAGGAAGCTTTCTTT	CASSPQRQVLKQEAFF
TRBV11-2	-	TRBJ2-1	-	TGTGCCAGCAGCTTAGATTCGGGACTGAGCTCCTACAATGAGCAGTTCTTC	CASSLDSGLSSYNEQFF
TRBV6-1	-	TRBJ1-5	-	TGTGCCAGCAGTGAAGGCAGGAGCGGAAATCGGCCCCAGCATTTT	CASSEGRSGNRPQHF
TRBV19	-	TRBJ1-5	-	TGTGCCAGTAGTTTTCGCTATGGTCAGCCCCAGCATTTT	CASSFRYGQPQHF
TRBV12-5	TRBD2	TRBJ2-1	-	TGTGCTAGTGGTTTGGTCACTAGCGGGAGGGCCTCCTACAATGAGCAGTTCTTC	CASGLVTSGRASYNEQFF
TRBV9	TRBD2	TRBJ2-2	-	TGTGCCAGCAGCCCGGGGGGTCCGAACACCGGGGAGCTGTTTTTT	CASSPGGPNTGELFF
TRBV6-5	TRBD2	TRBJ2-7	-	TGTGCCAGCAGTTACTCAGGCGGGAGTGTCGTGCAGTACTTC	CASSYSGGSVVQYF
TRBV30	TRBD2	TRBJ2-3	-	TGTGCCTGGAGTGTTGGCCTAGCGGGATACACAGATACGCAGTATTTT	CAWSVGLAGYTDTQYF
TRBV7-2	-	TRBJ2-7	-	TGTGCCACCCTCAGGGTTGGCTCCTACGAGCAGTACTTC	CATLRVGSYEQYF
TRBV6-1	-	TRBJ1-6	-	TGTGCCAGCAGTGAGGGACAATTCGGCTCCTATAATTCACCCCTCCACTTT	CASSEGQFGSYNSPLHF
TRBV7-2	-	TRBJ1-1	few	TGTGCCAGCAGCCTGACCCGCGGAGGGTCCACTGAAGCTTTCTTT	CASSLTRGGSTEAFF
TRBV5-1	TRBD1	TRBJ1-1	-	TGCGCCAGCAGCTTGGCTAGACAGGGGGCGAAGGCTGAAGCTTTCTTT	CASSLARQGAKAEAFF
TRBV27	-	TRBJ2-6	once	TGTGCCAGCAAGGAGATACCCGGGGCCAACGTCCTGACTTTC	CASKEIPGANVLTF
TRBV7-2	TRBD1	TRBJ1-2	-	TGTGCCAGCAGCTTCCCGGACAGGGGACGGCTAGGGGGCTACACCTTC	CASSFPDRGRLGGYTF
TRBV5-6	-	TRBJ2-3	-	TGTGCCAGCAGCTTGGGCGACAGGGAGGTTAGCACAGATACGCAGTATTTT	CASSLGDREVSTDTQYF
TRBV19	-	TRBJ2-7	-	TGTGCCAGTAGTATAGATAGGAACCGGGTCTACGAGCAGTACTTC	CASSIDRNRVYEQYF
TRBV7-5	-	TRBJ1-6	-	TGTGTCAGAAGACCGGGGAGAGCGCCCTATAATTCACCCCTCCACTTT	CVRRPGRAPYNSPLHF
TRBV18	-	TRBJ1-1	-	TGTGCCAGCTCACCGAGGGAGGCTCTTTTAAACACTGAAGCTTTCTTT	CASSPREALLNTEAFF
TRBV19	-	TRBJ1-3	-	TGTGCCAGTAGTACCGGAGCTGGAAACACCATATATTTT	CASSTGAGNTIYF
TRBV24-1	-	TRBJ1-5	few	-	CATSDFGPGPQHF
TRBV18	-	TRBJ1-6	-	TGTGCCAGCTCACCGGGACGACAGGCCCAAAATTCACCCCTCCACTTT	CASSPGRQAQNSPLHF
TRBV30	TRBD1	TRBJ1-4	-	TGTGCCTGGAGTGTAGGCGCGGACAGGGCGGGTGAAAAACTGTTTTTT	CAWSVGADRAGEKLFF
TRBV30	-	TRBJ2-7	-	TGTGCCTGGAGTGCCTCCGGCTACGAGCAGTACTTC	CAWSASGYEQYF
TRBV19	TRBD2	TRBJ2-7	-	TGTGCCAGTAGTACTAGCGGCTACGAGCAGTACTTC	CASSTSGYEQYF
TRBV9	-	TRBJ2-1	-	TGTGCCAGCAGCGGCCCAGGGGCGGGCCTCTACAATGAGCAGTTCTTC	CASSGPGAGLYNEQFF
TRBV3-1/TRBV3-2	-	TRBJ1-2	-	TGTGCCAGCAGCCACGGGAGGTATGGCTACACCTTC	CASSHGRYGYTF
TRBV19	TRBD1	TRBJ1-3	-	TGTGCCAGTAGTTCGGCGACGGACAGGTACTCTGGAAACACCATATATTTT	CASSSATDRYSGNTIYF
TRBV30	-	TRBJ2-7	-	TGTGCCTGGAGGCGAACTGCAACGGCGGGCGAGCAGTACTTC	CAWRRTATAGEQYF
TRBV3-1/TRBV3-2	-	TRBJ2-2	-	TGTGCCAGCAGCCTCCACAGGGCCGGGGAGCTGTTTTTT	CASSLHRAGELFF
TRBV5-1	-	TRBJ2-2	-	TGCGCCAGCAGTAAGACGGGGGAAGGTGCCGGGGAGCTGTTTTTT	CASSKTGEGAGELFF
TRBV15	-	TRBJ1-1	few	TGTGCCACCAGCAGAGACCCGCAGGGGGAAGCTTTCTTT	CATSRDPQGEAFF